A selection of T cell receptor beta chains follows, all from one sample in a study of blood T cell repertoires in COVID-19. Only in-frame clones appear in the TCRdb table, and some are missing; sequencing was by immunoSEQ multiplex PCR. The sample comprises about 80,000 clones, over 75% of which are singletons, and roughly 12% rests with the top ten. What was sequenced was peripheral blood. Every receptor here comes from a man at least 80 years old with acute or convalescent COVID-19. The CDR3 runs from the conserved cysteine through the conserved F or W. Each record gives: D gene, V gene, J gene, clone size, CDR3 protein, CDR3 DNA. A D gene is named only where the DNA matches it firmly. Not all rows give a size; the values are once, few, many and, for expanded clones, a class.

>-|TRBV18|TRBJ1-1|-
CASSPLGKNTEAFF
TGTGCCAGCTCACCTCTTGGCAAGAACACTGAAGCTTTCTTT
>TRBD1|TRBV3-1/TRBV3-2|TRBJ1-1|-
CASSQVTGDTEAFF
TGTGCCAGCAGCCAGGTGACAGGGGACACTGAAGCTTTCTTT
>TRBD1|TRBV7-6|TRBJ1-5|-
CASSLAPGQGGQPQHF
TGTGCCAGCAGCTTAGCGCCGGGACAGGGGGGACAGCCCCAGCATTTT
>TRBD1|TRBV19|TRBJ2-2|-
CASSWGRGPGELFF
TGTGCCAGTAGTTGGGGCAGGGGGCCCGGGGAGCTGTTTTTT
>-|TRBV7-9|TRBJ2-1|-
CASIRTGGNGEQFF
TGTGCCAGCATTCGTACGGGGGGCAATGGTGAGCAGTTCTTC
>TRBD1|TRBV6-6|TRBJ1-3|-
CASSYRGRLENTIYF
TGTGCCAGCAGCTACAGGGGGCGCTTGGAAAACACCATATATTTT
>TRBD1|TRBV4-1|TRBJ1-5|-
CASSRGQGGNQPQHF
TGCGCCAGCAGCCGAGGACAGGGAGGCAATCAGCCCCAGCATTTT
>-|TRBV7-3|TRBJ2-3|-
CASSLAGSSTDTQYF
TGTGCCAGCAGCTTAGCAGGGTCGAGCACAGATACGCAGTATTTT
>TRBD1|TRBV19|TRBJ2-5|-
CASSPGQGTRTQYF
TGTGCCAGTAGCCCGGGACAGGGGACAAGGACCCAGTACTTC
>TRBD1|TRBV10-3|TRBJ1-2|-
CAIRGQGDYGYTF
TGTGCCATCAGGGGACAGGGGGACTATGGCTACACCTTC
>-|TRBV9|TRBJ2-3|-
CASSVSYTDTQYF
TGTGCCAGCAGCGTATCTTACACAGATACGCAGTATTTT
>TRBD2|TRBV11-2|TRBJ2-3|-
CASSTVPGTSRSTDTQYF
TGTGCCAGCAGCACAGTGCCCGGGACTAGCAGAAGCACAGATACGCAGTATTTT
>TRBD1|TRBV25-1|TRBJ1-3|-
CASTHRGLQGNTIYF
TGTGCCAGCACGCACAGGGGGCTTCAAGGAAACACCATATATTTT
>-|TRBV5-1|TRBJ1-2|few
CASSLDRRNGYTF
TGCGCCAGCAGCTTGGACAGAAGGAATGGCTACACCTTC
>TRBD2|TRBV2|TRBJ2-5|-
CASSASRLAAEETQYF
TGTGCCAGCAGTGCTTCTAGACTAGCGGCCGAAGAGACCCAGTACTTC
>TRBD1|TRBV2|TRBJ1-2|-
CASSGGTDYGYTF
TGTGCCAGCAGTGGGGGGACAGACTATGGCTACACCTTC
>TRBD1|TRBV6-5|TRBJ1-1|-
CASSYRTGTTEAFF
TGTGCCAGCAGTTACAGGACAGGGACCACTGAAGCTTTCTTT
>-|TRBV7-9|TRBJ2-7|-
CASSSQGGEQYF
TGTGCCAGCAGCTCCCAGGGCGGCGAGCAGTACTTC
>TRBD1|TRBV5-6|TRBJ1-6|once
CASSPMTGGRNSPLHF
TGTGCCAGCAGCCCGATGACAGGGGGAAGGAATTCACCCCTCCACTTT
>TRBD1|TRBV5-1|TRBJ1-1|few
CASSTPGQGSTEAFF
TGCGCCAGCAGCACGCCGGGACAGGGGAGCACTGAAGCTTTCTTT
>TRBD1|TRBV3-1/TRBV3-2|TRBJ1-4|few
CASSPGQGNEKLFF
TGTGCCAGCAGCCCGGGACAGGGTAATGAAAAACTGTTTTTT
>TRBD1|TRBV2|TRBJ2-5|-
CASSVSQGAVETQYF
TGTGCCAGCAGTGTTTCCCAGGGGGCTGTGGAGACCCAGTACTTC
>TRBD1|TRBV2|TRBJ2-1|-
CASRGTGTVLFF
TGTGCCAGCAGGGGAACCGGGACAGTGTTGTTCTTC
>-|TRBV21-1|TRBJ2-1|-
CASSKRTGGNEQFF
TGTGCCAGCAGCAAACGGACAGGGGGCAATGAGCAGTTCTTC
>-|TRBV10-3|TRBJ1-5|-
CAISESPTGNSNQPQHF
TGTGCCATCAGTGAGTCCCCTACAGGGAATAGCAATCAGCCCCAGCATTTT
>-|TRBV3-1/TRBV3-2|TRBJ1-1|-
CASSREATRGAFF
TGTGCCAGCAGCCGCGAAGCCACTAGGGGGGCTTTCTTT
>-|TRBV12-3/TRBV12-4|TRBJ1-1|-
CASSFKNTEAFF
TGTGCCAGCAGTTTTAAGAACACTGAAGCTTTCTTT
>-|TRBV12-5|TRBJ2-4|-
CASGAPGGHQYF
TGTGCTAGTGGTGCTCCCGGGGGGCACCAGTACTTC
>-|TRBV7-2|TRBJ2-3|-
CASSLGGRPDTQYF
TGTGCCAGCAGCTTAGGGGGGCGACCAGATACGCAGTATTTT
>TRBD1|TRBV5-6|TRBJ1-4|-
CASSHPGQVEEKLFF
TGTGCCAGCAGCCATCCGGGACAGGTTGAGGAAAAACTGTTTTTT
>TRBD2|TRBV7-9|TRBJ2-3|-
CASSSQGGQTDTQYF
TGTGCCAGCAGCTCCCAGGGAGGGCAAACAGATACGCAGTATTTT
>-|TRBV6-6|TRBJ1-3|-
CASSLSRNTIYF
TGTGCCAGCAGTCTGAGCCGAAACACCATATATTTT
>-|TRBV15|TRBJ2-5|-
CATSRDRGGQGEETQYF
TGTGCCACCAGCAGAGATCGGGGGGGACAGGGAGAAGAGACCCAGTACTTC
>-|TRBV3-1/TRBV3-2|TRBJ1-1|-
CASGDSGEAFF
TGTGCCAGCGGAGACAGCGGGGAAGCTTTCTTT
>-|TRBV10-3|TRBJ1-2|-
CAISVLNYGYTF
TGTGCCATCAGTGTACTTAACTATGGCTACACCTTC
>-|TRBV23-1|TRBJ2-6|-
CASSPTGGCGANVLTF
TGCGCCAGCAGCCCTACGGGCGGGTGTGGGGCCAACGTCCTGACTTTC
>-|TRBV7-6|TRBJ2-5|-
CASSSGNQETQYF
TGTGCCAGCAGTTCCGGGAACCAAGAGACCCAGTACTTC
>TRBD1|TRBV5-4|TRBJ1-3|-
CASSPRDSSGNTIYF
TGTGCCAGCAGCCCACGGGACAGCTCTGGAAACACCATATATTTT
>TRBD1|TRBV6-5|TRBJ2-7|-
CASSYDRGSYEQYF
TGTGCCAGCAGTTACGACAGGGGGTCCTACGAGCAGTACTTC
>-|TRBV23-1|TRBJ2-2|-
CASSLGPTGELFF
TGCGCCAGCAGTCTGGGGCCGACCGGGGAGCTGTTTTTT
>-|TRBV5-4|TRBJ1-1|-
CASSFGTNTEAFF
TGTGCCAGCAGCTTCGGGACTAACACTGAAGCTTTCTTT
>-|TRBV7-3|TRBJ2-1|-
CASSVGTRGTEQFF
TGTGCCAGCAGCGTAGGGACACGGGGCACAGAGCAGTTCTTC
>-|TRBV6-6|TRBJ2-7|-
CASSGTGSEQYF
TGTGCCAGCAGTGGTACAGGGTCCGAGCAGTACTTC
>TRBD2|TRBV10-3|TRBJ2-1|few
CAISDRTSGGASEQFF
TGTGCCATCAGTGACAGGACTAGCGGGGGGGCAAGCGAGCAGTTCTTC
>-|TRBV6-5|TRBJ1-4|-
CASSPAYPLDEKLFF
TGTGCCAGCAGTCCCGCGTACCCTCTAGATGAAAAACTGTTTTTT
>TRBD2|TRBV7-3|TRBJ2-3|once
CASSSGASGVTDTQYF
TGTGCCAGCAGCTCCGGGGCCAGCGGGGTAACAGATACGCAGTATTTT
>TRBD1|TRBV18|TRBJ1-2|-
CASSLGTGYGYTF
TGTGCCAGCTCACTAGGGACAGGCTATGGCTACACCTTC
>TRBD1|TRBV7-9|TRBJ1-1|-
CASSWTGGYDTEAFF
TGTGCCAGCAGCTGGACAGGGGGCTATGACACTGAAGCTTTCTTT
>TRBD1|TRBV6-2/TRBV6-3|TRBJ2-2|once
CASSYGTGISGELFF
TGTGCCAGCAGTTACGGGACAGGGATCTCCGGGGAGCTGTTTTTT
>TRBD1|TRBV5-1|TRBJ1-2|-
CASSLNPGQGRGYTF
TGCGCCAGCAGCTTGAACCCGGGACAGGGGCGCGGCTACACCTTC
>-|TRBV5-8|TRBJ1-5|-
CASSWTEPRQPQHF
TGTGCCAGCAGTTGGACAGAGCCCCGACAGCCCCAGCATTTT
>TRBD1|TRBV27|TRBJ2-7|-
CASSPQRGTGINEQYF
TGTGCCAGCAGCCCCCAGAGGGGGACAGGGATAAACGAGCAGTACTTC
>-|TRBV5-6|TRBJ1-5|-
CASSFRSGNQPQHF
TGTGCCAGCAGCTTTCGTTCGGGGAATCAGCCCCAGCATTTT
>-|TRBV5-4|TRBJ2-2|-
CASSPSFTNTGELFF
TGTGCCAGCAGCCCTTCCTTTACGAACACCGGGGAGCTGTTTTTT
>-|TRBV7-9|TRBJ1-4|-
CASSPGLVEKLFF
TGTGCCAGCAGCCCGGGACTTGTTGAAAAACTGTTTTTT